Only one count was recorded for the clone carrying this T cell receptor beta chain. What it recognizes is unknown. Documented time point: persistent/refractory GD, antithyroid drugs over 5 years with positive TRAb. TCR sequences were obtained from RNA taken from PBMCs. Under American Thyroid Association guidelines, Graves' disease was diagnosed. These data are taken from a study of regulatory T cells in long-lasting Graves disease. Study results and caveats: Whereas 966 public clonotypes were shared by new patients, persistent patients shared more, at a few thousand.

Arm-PCR with iRepertoire HTBI primers amplified the CDR3 regions for these TCR beta libraries. In the study's own analysis: Identification yielded around 68 TRBV and some 15 TRBJ segments across samples. TCRdb independently ran MiXCR on the multiplex PCR reads; one entry per CDR3 protein. The V and J calls come from TCRdb's annotation, not from the publication. The table lists around 500,000 distinct CDR3 sequences, more than 20% of them singletons. This CDR3 region has 15 residues. J was trimmed by 1 base and V by 5 bases; bases with no gene match: 7. Germline V gives CDR1 MGHRA, CDR2 YSYEKL. This sample comprised peripheral blood mononuclear cells (PBMCs), obtained when the disease was refractory, from a patient treated with antithyroid drugs. This chain connects TRBV4-1 to TRBJ1-1; 7 bases map to TRBD1. The sequence was collected from a female donor with Graves disease. CDR3 sequence (DNA): TGCGCCAGCAGCGGGGGAGGACAGGCGAACACTGAAGCTTTCTTT. Encoded protein: CASSGGGQANTEAFF.